The 9 T cell receptor beta chains in this list originate from one sample, sequenced in a study of blood T cell repertoires in COVID-19. The table came from immunoSEQ multiplex PCR; TCRdb's copy has only in-frame clones and leaves some out. The sample has approximately 250,000 clones, over 75% seen once. Sequencing used peripheral blood. These receptors came from a human donor in a cohort sampled during active COVID-19.

In this sample, this clone turned up once. The J gene is TRBJ2-1, the V gene TRBV4-1, with a possible D match to TRBD2 (5 bases). Germline loops: CDR1 MGHRA, CDR2 YSYEKL. This CDR3 region has 14 residues. V shed 1 base and J shed 3 bases, with 7 bases lying between them. CDR3: CASSQGTGYNEQFF. The CDR3 DNA reads TGCGCCAGCAGCCAAGGGACTGGCTACAATGAGCAGTTCTTC.

The chain couples TRBV15 to TRBJ1-3, with D possibly matching TRBD1 (6 bases). CDR3 length: 15 amino acids. Trimming took off 4 bases at V and 4 bases at J, with 14 bases between the two ends. Germline V gives CDR1 LNHNV, CDR2 YYDKDF (reference sequence). CDR3 in amino acids: CATSTGWTVGNTIYF. In DNA form, the CDR3 reads TGTGCCACCAGCACCGGGTGGACAGTCGGAAACACCATATATTTT.

The chain joins TRBV6-5 to TRBJ1-1, with TRBD1 identical over 9 bases. This CDR3 comprises 15 residues. J gave up 3 bases and V 4 bases, and 6 bases lay outside the gene matches. The germline gives CDR1 MNHEY, CDR2 SVGAGI. CDR3 amino acids: CASSSHRGPDTEAFF. DNA for the CDR3: TGTGCCAGCAGTTCACACAGGGGGCCGGACACTGAAGCTTTCTTT.

The chain uses TRBV5-1 and TRBJ1-2, with TRBD1 matching 8 bases. Germline CDR1 SGHRS, CDR2 YFSETQ. Trimming took 0 bases from V and 4 from J; bases not matched to a gene: 8. This CDR3 contains 16 residues. CDR3 amino acids: CASSLGQGALGYGYTF. CDR3 DNA: TGCGCCAGCAGCTTGGGGCAGGGGGCGCTCGGCTATGGCTACACCTTC.

The genes are TRBV5-6 and TRBJ1-1, with D possibly matching TRBD1 (6 bases). The V end lost 1 base, the J end lost 10 bases, and 11 bases lay between the germline ends. The length of the CDR3 is 12 residues. CDR1 and CDR2 (germline): SGHDT, YYEEEE. CDR3 region: CASSLTRGRAFF. For the CDR3, the DNA is TGTGCCAGCAGCTTGACCAGGGGTCGAGCTTTCTTT.

This sequence joins TRBV7-2 and TRBJ2-7; no definite D call. The CDR3 has 14 residues. Germline loops: CDR1 SGHTA, CDR2 FQGNSA. The V end was cut by 5 bases, the J end by 7 bases, with 18 bases between. DNA for the CDR3: TGTGCCAGCAGCCCAATGCTAGGTCTAAGGGAGCAGTACTTC. The encoded protein is CASSPMLGLREQYF.

The chain carries TRBV11-2 and TRBJ2-7; 9 bases agree with TRBD2. This CDR3 has 15 residues. Germline V gene lookup returns CDR1 SGHAT and CDR2 FQNNGV. Unmatched junction bases numbered 4, after V lost 3 bases and J lost 1 base. CDR3 in amino acids: CASSFPSGGSYEQYF. The CDR3 bases are TGTGCCAGCAGCTTCCCCAGCGGGGGGTCCTACGAGCAGTACTTC. The full variable domain, in which reference TRBV11-2 and TRBJ2-7 provide the parts outside the CDR3, is EAGVAQSPRYKIIEKRQSVAFWCNPISGHATLYWYQQILGQGPKLLIQFQNNGVVDDSQLPKDRFSAERLKGVDSTLKIQPAKLEDSAVYLCASSFPSGGSYEQYFGPGTRLTVT.

The J gene is TRBJ1-1, the V gene TRBV18; D gene ambiguous. This CDR3 has 12 amino acids. CDR1 and CDR2 (germline): KGHSH, LQKENI. V lost 3 bases, J lost 3 bases, and 5 bases lay in between. The CDR3 DNA reads TGTGCCAGCTCACCCGAGTACACTGAAGCTTTCTTT. Translating it yields CASSPEYTEAFF.

The chain carries TRBV5-1 and TRBJ2-1; a weak D match, TRBD1 (5 bases). Germline CDR1 and CDR2: SGHRS and YFSETQ. This CDR3 contains 13 residues. V dropped 3 bases and J dropped 3 bases, with 7 bases sitting between them. The CDR3 loop is CASSSGNYNEQFF. Here the CDR3 DNA reads TGCGCCAGCAGCTCAGGGAACTACAATGAGCAGTTCTTC.